This TCR beta chain came from a study of blood T cell repertoires in COVID-19. Study information: PBMCs, B-cell-depleted T cells, or T cells provided the cDNA or gDNA that made up the material.

V shed 4 bases and J shed 8 bases, with 24 bases lying between them. Germline V gene lookup returns CDR1 SGHVS and CDR2 FQNEAQ. The CDR3 is made up of 16 amino acids. Per the original methods: Researchers report that nucleated cell counts were estimated from reference gene primer amplification. Sequencing used immunoSEQ multiplex PCR; TCRdb keeps in-frame clones, though not all of them. The V and J calls and clone size come from that table; D and trimming were worked out from the DNA. The data contain about 200,000 clones, over 60% of them seen just once; the ten biggest clones take up roughly 6%. The chain uses TRBV7-8 and TRBJ2-7; maybe TRBD2 (6 bases). Sequencing used peripheral blood. The origin of this receptor is a woman aged 65 to 85 with acute or convalescent COVID-19. CDR3 sequence reads: CASSSAPSGGDTQQYF. The DNA for the CDR3 is TGTGCCAGCAGCTCCGCCCCGAGCGGAGGGGATACGCAGCAGTACTTC.